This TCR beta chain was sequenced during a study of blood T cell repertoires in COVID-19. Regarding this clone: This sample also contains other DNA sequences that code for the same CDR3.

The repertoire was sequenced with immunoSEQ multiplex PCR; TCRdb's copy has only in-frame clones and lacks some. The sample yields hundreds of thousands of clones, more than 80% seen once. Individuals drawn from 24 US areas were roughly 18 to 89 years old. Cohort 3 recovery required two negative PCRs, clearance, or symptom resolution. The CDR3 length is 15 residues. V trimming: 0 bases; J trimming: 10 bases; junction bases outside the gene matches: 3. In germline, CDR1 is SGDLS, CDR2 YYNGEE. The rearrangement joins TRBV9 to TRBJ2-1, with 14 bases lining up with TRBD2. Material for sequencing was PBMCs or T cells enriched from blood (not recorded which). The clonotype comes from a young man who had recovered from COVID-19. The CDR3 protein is CASSVGTSGGREQFF. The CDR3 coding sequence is TGTGCCAGCAGCGTAGGGACTAGCGGGGGGCGGGAGCAGTTCTTC.